This T cell receptor beta chain was retrieved from a study of T cells in women clearing cervical HPV infection (dated by TCRdb to the late 2010s). Study-wide context: The cases were about 27 women with histologically confirmed HPV16-related CIN3 or worse, and 2 of these cases were invasive cancers. The roughly 27 controls were women who cleared a single incident HPV16 infection within 12 months without developing precancer or cancer. Case blood was taken at the visit when the lesion was first identified, whereas control blood was taken when infection was no longer detected. Among cases, blood sampling came a median of nearly 150 days after lesion detection, with an interquartile range of about 85 to 230 days. Because only a few women had HLA typing data, the possibility that HLA type acted as a confounder could not be ruled out. Nested within Costa Rica's Guanacaste HPV Natural History Study, an exploratory proof-of-principle case-control study compared TCR repertoires across cervical HPV16 outcomes. Cases and controls were matched on year of sample collection and on age within five years. Cases had a median age of approximately 35 years and controls had a median age of approximately 37, with no significant differences in baseline characteristics. In the parent cohort, more than 8,500 women aged 18 or older were enrolled in Guanacaste, Costa Rica, during about 1993 to 1995 and then followed for under 9 years. As quality controls, five blinded duplicates were added to each group, bringing the total to approximately 60 samples made up of 50 or so participants and ten or so replicates. On the study overall, not on this receptor specifically: Significantly higher TCR repertoire richness was observed in CIN3+ cases than in controls across sequencing depths, whereas no difference in evenness was found. Lower TRBV6-7 relative abundance was observed in cases than in controls (roughly 0.12% versus 0.15%; Bonferroni P = 0.0008). Because T-cell numbers per sample were unknown, differences in richness could reflect varying T-cell content rather than repertoire biology. Because of the cross-sectional design, the study could not determine whether the associations came before infection or resulted from infection, and neither effector/memory subsets nor HPV-specific T cells were isolated. Random forest classifiers that combined richness and V gene abundances separated cases from controls with an estimated AUC of approximately 0.78.

The immunoSEQ assay used multiplex PCR to amplify TCR beta CDR3 regions from an average of around 1.2 ug of genomic DNA per sample. The assay corrected primer bias using a complete synthetic TCR repertoire to establish an amplification baseline. The amplicons were sequenced on the Illumina platform. From the authors' description of their analysis: Sequence errors were corrected by clustering with frequency ratios and a modified nearest-neighbor algorithm, and the sequences were then analyzed in the immunoSEQ Analyzer using IMGT gene definitions. TCR richness and evenness were averaged over 20 rarefaction repeats at each rarefaction depth, excluding samples with fewer sequences than the depth. Wilcoxon rank sum tests with FDR correction were used to compare V, D and J gene relative abundances between the groups. An intraclass correlation of 90% to 97% for TCR richness and an average of roughly 76% across approximately 63 gene segments were obtained from the blinded duplicates. Held by TCRdb, this immuneACCESS table contains in-frame sequences only and omits some clones. Under half of the omission traces to an unresolved V gene where checked; the cause of the rest is unknown. Clone size and the V and J calls come from that table; the DNA yielded D and trimming. The table of this sample itemizes roughly 22,000 clones. The ten largest account for 9% to 15% of the sample.

Relative to germline, V is 6 bases shorter and J is 0 bases shorter, with 18 bases between their ends. The CDR3 contains 15 residues, cysteine and phenylalanine counted. Sequencing covers 36 bases of the CDR3, shown here with the frame starting at base 1. Per the germline V gene (reference sequence), DFQATT is the CDR1 and SNEGSKA is the CDR2. Every participant had a single incident cervical HPV16 infection, and women with prevalent HPV16 infections were excluded. Cervical HPV DNA was detected by MY09/MY11 PCR, and genotyping was performed by dot-blot hybridization. Fifteen mL of heparinized blood were centrifuged, and the buffy coat was split into aliquots, frozen at -30 degrees C, and then kept at -80 degrees C. QIAGEN kits were used to extract genomic DNA from the buffy coat specimens. Regarding this clone: Its antigen is currently not known. Read sequence stops 3 residues before the CDR3 end, and the germline J gene provides the missing end.

The chain is encoded by TRBV20-1 joined to TRBJ2-7; D gene: possibly TRBD2, on 6 matching bases. This receptor was identified in a woman aged 18-70 years with a cervical HPV16 infection that either progressed to CIN3+ or cleared (not recorded which). Sequenced: blood buffy coat. The CDR3 bases that were read are TGCAGTGCGTCCATCGGGGGTCCGAGCTCCTACGAG. Translation gives CSASIGGPSSYE. The full-length CDR3 reads as CSASIGGPSSYEQYF.